A selection of T cell receptor beta chains follows, all from one sample in a study of spatial heterogeneity in lung cancer. TCRdb used MiXCR to reprocess the 5' RACE reads, holding one entry per CDR3 protein. The repertoire has 6,500 to 9,000 distinct CDR3 sequences, approximately 8.6% of them found once; the top ten carry roughly 44%. The specimen comprised PBMCs, sampled at surgery. Receptor source: a male donor with early-stage non-small cell lung cancer. Each CDR3 is given with its conserved first and last residue. The D gene is left open where the match is weak. Size is omitted from some rows. Given values are once, few, many or a class for expanded clones.

j_call d_call v_call clone_size cdr3_aa cdr3_nt
TRBJ2-7 TRBD2 TRBV19 many CASSIDVASGIEQYF TGTGCCAGTAGTATAGATGTGGCTAGCGGGATTGAGCAGTACTTC
TRBJ1-6 TRBD1 TRBV7-2 many CASSSPPGQDHSPLHF TGTGCCAGCAGCTCTCCTCCGGGACAGGACCATTCACCCCTCCACTTT
TRBJ1-1 TRBD1 TRBV24-1 medium-sized CATSDAGQESEAFF TGTGCCACCAGTGATGCAGGACAGGAAAGTGAAGCTTTCTTT
TRBJ1-2 NA TRBV19 many CASNQSGGAPKGYTF TGTGCCAGTAACCAATCGGGGGGCGCCCCGAAGGGCTACACCTTC
TRBJ2-3 TRBD1 TRBV29-1 many CSARTGTGWDTQYF TGCAGCGCTCGAACCGGGACAGGGTGGGATACGCAGTATTTT
TRBJ1-6 NA TRBV5-1 many CASSHGQRNSPLHF TGCGCCAGCAGCCACGGACAGCGAAATTCACCCCTCCACTTT
TRBJ1-2 TRBD1 TRBV7-2 many CASSEDPTWTGYGYTF TGTGCCAGCAGCGAGGACCCCACATGGACAGGCTATGGCTACACCTTC
TRBJ2-7 TRBD2 TRBV29-1 many CSVDSAGGNEQYF TGCAGCGTTGACTCTGCGGGAGGAAACGAGCAGTACTTC
TRBJ2-7 TRBD2 TRBV6-5 many CASSSHTSGRAHEQYF TGTGCCAGCAGTTCCCACACTAGCGGGAGGGCCCACGAGCAGTACTTC
TRBJ2-3 TRBD2 TRBV7-2 many CASSSPGTSGSSQVTDTQYF TGTGCCAGCAGCTCCCCCGGGACTAGCGGGAGCTCCCAGGTGACAGATACGCAGTATTTT
TRBJ2-1 TRBD2 TRBV6-5 many CASSYGGRAYNEQFF TGTGCCAGCAGTTACGGCGGGAGGGCCTACAATGAGCAGTTCTTC
TRBJ1-2 NA TRBV6-1 few CATSPASRTNYGYTF TGTGCCACCTCCCCCGCCAGTAGGACTAACTATGGCTACACCTTC
TRBJ2-7 NA TRBV4-1 many CASSHTIELGYEQYF TGCGCCAGCAGCCACACCATCGAGTTAGGTTACGAGCAGTACTTC
TRBJ2-2 NA TRBV29-1 NA CSVERTANTGELFF TGCAGCGTAGAGAGGACAGCGAACACCGGGGAGCTGTTTTTT
TRBJ2-1 NA TRBV7-9 many CASSSIPGVLYNEQFF TGTGCCAGCAGCTCCATTCCAGGGGTCCTCTACAATGAGCAGTTCTTC
TRBJ2-1 NA TRBV24-1 many CATSDLVQGGNEQFF TGTGCCACCAGTGATTTAGTTCAGGGGGGCAATGAGCAGTTCTTC
TRBJ2-3 TRBD2 TRBV12-3/TRBV12-4 many CASTSAGGLTDTQYF TGTGCCAGCACCTCAGCGGGAGGCCTCACAGATACGCAGTATTTT
TRBJ2-7 NA TRBV4-1 many CASSQEWQGYENYEQYF TGCGCCAGCAGCCAAGAGTGGCAGGGTTACGAGAACTACGAGCAGTACTTC
TRBJ2-1 TRBD2 TRBV11-1 many CASSLAFGTRQDRNEQFF TGTGCCAGCAGCTTAGCGTTCGGGACTAGACAGGACCGCAATGAGCAGTTCTTC
TRBJ2-7 NA TRBV6-5 many CASSSPTPYEQYF TGTGCCAGCAGTTCACCGACACCCTACGAGCAGTACTTC
TRBJ2-1 NA TRBV11-3 many CASSYTGNTYNEQFF TGTGCCAGCAGCTATACCGGGAACACTTACAATGAGCAGTTCTTC
TRBJ2-3 TRBD2 TRBV7-8 many CASSLGLAGGWGDTQYF TGTGCCAGCAGCTTGGGGCTAGCGGGAGGGTGGGGAGATACGCAGTATTTT
TRBJ1-2 NA TRBV3-1 many CASSQGQLYGYTF TGTGCCAGCAGCCAAGGACAGCTCTATGGCTACACCTTC
TRBJ2-1 TRBD2 TRBV12-3/TRBV12-4 many CASSFPLAGGPTHGNEQFF TGTGCCAGCAGTTTCCCACTAGCGGGAGGGCCGACCCATGGCAATGAGCAGTTCTTC
TRBJ2-2 NA TRBV4-2 many CASSQPSRGTGELFF TGTGCCAGCAGCCAACCCTCCCGGGGGACCGGGGAGCTGTTTTTT
TRBJ2-7 NA TRBV24-1 many CATSDSTNSYEQYF TGTGCCACCAGTGATTCGACTAACTCCTACGAGCAGTACTTC
TRBJ2-1 TRBD1 TRBV7-9 many CASSRTGRNEQFF TGTGCCAGCAGCCGGACAGGGAGGAATGAGCAGTTCTTC
TRBJ1-1 TRBD1 TRBV27 NA CASTGGQGNTEAFF TGTGCCAGCACCGGTGGACAGGGGAACACTGAAGCTTTCTTT
TRBJ2-3 NA TRBV29-1 hyperexpanded CSVGSDTSTSDTQYF TGCAGCGTCGGGTCGGACACAAGTACTTCAGATACGCAGTATTTT
TRBJ2-5 NA TRBV4-2 many CASSQGQLKETQYF TGTGCCAGCAGCCAAGGTCAACTCAAAGAGACCCAGTACTTC
TRBJ2-7 NA TRBV7-9 many CASSLYEQYF TGTGCCAGCAGCCTCTACGAGCAGTACTTC
TRBJ2-1 NA TRBV21-1 few CASSKGPIPRRSEQFF TGTGCCAGCAGCAAAGGCCCTATCCCGCGGCGGAGCGAGCAGTTCTTC
TRBJ2-7 NA TRBV28 many CASHPWGVDEQYF TGTGCCAGCCACCCCTGGGGTGTGGACGAGCAGTACTTC
TRBJ1-2 NA TRBV7-8 many CASSLDLNYGYTF TGTGCCAGCAGCTTAGACTTAAACTATGGCTACACCTTC
TRBJ2-7 NA TRBV15 medium-sized CATSSPPDGSYEQYF TGTGCCACCAGCAGCCCTCCCGACGGCTCCTACGAGCAGTACTTC
TRBJ1-5 NA TRBV12-3/TRBV12-4 many CASRAQGDQPQHF TGTGCCAGCAGGGCCCAGGGTGATCAGCCCCAGCATTTT
TRBJ1-5 NA TRBV20-1 few CSARSGSGEWRAQHF TGCAGTGCTAGGTCGGGAAGTGGGGAGTGGCGGGCCCAGCATTTT
TRBJ2-5 NA TRBV11-2 many CASSLVGGGHQETQYF TGTGCCAGCAGCTTAGTCGGGGGAGGACACCAAGAGACCCAGTACTTC
TRBJ2-2 NA TRBV7-3 many CASSLHYEGTGELFF TGTGCCAGCAGCTTACATTACGAGGGCACCGGGGAGCTGTTTTTT
TRBJ1-2 NA TRBV29-1 many CSVEDRGALTGGYTF TGCAGCGTTGAAGATCGCGGTGCATTAACGGGTGGCTACACCTTC
TRBJ2-4 NA TRBV24-1 many CATSDSLDGKNIQYF TGTGCCACCAGTGATTCTTTGGACGGTAAAAACATTCAGTACTTC
TRBJ1-1 NA TRBV6-2/TRBV6-3 many CASSYGARTEAFF TGTGCCAGCAGTTACGGGGCGAGGACTGAAGCTTTCTTT
TRBJ1-4 NA TRBV28 many CAAAGSNEKLFF TGTGCCGCGGCGGGGTCCAATGAAAAACTGTTTTTT
TRBJ2-3 NA TRBV20-1 many CSARESTDTQYF TGCAGTGCTAGAGAAAGCACAGATACGCAGTATTTT
TRBJ2-1 TRBD2 TRBV3-1 medium-sized CATSGSSYNEQFF TGTGCTACCAGCGGGAGCTCCTACAATGAGCAGTTCTTC
TRBJ1-1 TRBD1 TRBV24-1 few CATRDRGNTEAFF TGTGCCACTAGAGACAGGGGGAACACTGAAGCTTTCTTT
TRBJ1-1 NA TRBV19 many CASSIVLQMNTEAFF TGTGCCAGTAGTATAGTATTACAAATGAACACTGAAGCTTTCTTT
TRBJ2-5 NA TRBV7-2 many CASSLAGLFQETQYF TGTGCCAGCAGCTTAGCCGGACTATTTCAAGAGACCCAGTACTTC
TRBJ2-2 NA TRBV6-2/TRBV6-3 NA CASRETNTGELFF TGTGCCAGCAGGGAGACTAACACCGGGGAGCTGTTTTTT
TRBJ1-5 TRBD1 TRBV19 many CASTPAAGGSQPQHF TGTGCCAGTACCCCGGCGGCAGGGGGCTCTCAGCCCCAGCATTTT
TRBJ1-4 NA TRBV4-1 many CASSQGTPEEKLFF TGCGCCAGCAGCCAAGGGACTCCGGAGGAAAAACTGTTTTTT
TRBJ2-3 TRBD1 TRBV3-1 many CASSQPGQGSDTQYF TGTGCCAGCAGCCAACCGGGACAGGGTTCCGATACGCAGTATTTT
TRBJ2-7 TRBD2 TRBV5-1 many CASSPRLAGLGYEQYF TGCGCCAGCAGCCCCAGGCTAGCGGGACTGGGTTACGAGCAGTACTTC
TRBJ1-5 TRBD1 TRBV7-8 NA CASSLAIDRANQPQHF TGTGCCAGCAGCTTAGCAATTGACAGGGCCAATCAGCCCCAGCATTTT
TRBJ1-5 NA TRBV19 many CASSMWGSPQHF TGTGCCAGTAGTATGTGGGGGTCGCCCCAGCATTTT
TRBJ2-1 TRBD2 TRBV24-1 many CATSGLKLGGNEQFF TGTGCCACCAGTGGACTGAAGCTGGGGGGGAATGAGCAGTTCTTC
TRBJ2-7 TRBD2 TRBV20-1 NA CSARDLGLAGRIYEQYF TGCAGTGCTAGAGATTTAGGCCTAGCGGGAAGGATTTACGAGCAGTACTTC
TRBJ2-7 TRBD2 TRBV5-1 many CASSLTSGGYEQYF TGCGCCAGCAGCTTGACTAGCGGTGGCTACGAGCAGTACTTC